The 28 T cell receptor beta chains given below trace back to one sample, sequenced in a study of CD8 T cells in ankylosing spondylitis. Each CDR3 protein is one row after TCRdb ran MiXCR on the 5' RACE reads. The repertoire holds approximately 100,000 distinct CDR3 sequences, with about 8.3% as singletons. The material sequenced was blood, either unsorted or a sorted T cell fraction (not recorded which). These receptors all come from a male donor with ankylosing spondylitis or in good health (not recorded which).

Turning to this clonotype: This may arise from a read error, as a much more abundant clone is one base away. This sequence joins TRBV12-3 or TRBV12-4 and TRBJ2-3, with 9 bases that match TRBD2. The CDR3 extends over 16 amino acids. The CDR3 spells CVSSSRLAASTDTQYF. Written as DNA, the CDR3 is TGTGTCAGCAGTTCTCGACTAGCGGCTAGCACAGATACGCAGTATTTT.

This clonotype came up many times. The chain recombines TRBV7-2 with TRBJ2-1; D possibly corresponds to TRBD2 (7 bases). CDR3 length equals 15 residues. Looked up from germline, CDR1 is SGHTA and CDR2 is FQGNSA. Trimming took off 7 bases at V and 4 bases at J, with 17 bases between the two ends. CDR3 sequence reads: CASTRQDGRYNEQFF. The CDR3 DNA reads TGTGCCAGCACCCGACAGGACGGGAGGTACAATGAGCAGTTCTTC.

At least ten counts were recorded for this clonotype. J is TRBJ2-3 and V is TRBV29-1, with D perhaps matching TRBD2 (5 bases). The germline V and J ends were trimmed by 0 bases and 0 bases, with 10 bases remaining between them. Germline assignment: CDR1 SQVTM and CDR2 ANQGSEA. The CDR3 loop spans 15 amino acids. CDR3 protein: CSVEDTGLSTDTQYF. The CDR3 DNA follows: TGCAGCGTTGAAGACACGGGGTTGAGCACAGATACGCAGTATTTT.

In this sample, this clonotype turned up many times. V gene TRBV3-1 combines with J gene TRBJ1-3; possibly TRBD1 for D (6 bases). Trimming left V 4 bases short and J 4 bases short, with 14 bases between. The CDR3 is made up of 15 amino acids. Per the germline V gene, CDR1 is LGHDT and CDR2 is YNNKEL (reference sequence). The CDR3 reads CASSLGVGTGNTIYF. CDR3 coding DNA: TGTGCCAGCAGCCTAGGCGTAGGGACAGGAAACACCATATATTTT.

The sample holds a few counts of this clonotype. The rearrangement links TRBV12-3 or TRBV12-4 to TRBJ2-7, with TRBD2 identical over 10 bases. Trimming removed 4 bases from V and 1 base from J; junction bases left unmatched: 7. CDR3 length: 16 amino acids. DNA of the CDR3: TGTGCCAGCAGTTCCACAGCGGGAGGGCCGTCCTACGAGCAGTACTTC. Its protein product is CASSSTAGGPSYEQYF.

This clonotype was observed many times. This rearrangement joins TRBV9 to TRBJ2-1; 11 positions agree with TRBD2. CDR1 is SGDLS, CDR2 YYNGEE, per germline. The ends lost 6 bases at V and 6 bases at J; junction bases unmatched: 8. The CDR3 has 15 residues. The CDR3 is CASTPYSGGANEQFF. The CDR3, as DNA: TGTGCCAGCACTCCGTATAGCGGGGGGGCCAATGAGCAGTTCTTC. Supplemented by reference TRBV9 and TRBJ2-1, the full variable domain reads DSGVTQTPKHLITATGQRVTLRCSPRSGDLSVYWYQQSLDQGLQFLIQYYNGEERAKGNILERFSAQQFPDLHSELNLSSLELGDSALYFCASTPYSGGANEQFFGPGTRLTVL.

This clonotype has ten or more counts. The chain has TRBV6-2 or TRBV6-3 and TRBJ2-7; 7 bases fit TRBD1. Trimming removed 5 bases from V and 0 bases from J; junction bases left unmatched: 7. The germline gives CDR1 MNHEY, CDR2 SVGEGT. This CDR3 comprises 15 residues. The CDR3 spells CASSQPGQNSYEQYF. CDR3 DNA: TGTGCCAGCAGTCAACCGGGACAGAACTCCTACGAGCAGTACTTC.

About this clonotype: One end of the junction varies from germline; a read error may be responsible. CDR3 nucleotide sequence: TGCGCCAGCACCTTGCTCGGGGGAGGTACCAATGAGCAGTTCTTC. It translates to CASTLLGGGTNEQFF. V is TRBV5-1 and J is TRBJ2-1, with D possibly matching TRBD2 (6 bases). This CDR3 has 15 residues. Germline CDR1 SGHRS, CDR2 YFSETQ. Combining the CDR3 with reference TRBV5-1 and TRBJ2-1 gives the whole variable domain KAGVTQTPRYLIKTRGQQVTLSCSPISGHRSVSWYQQTPGQGLQFLFEYFSETQRNKGNFPGRFSGRQFSNSRSEMNVSTLELGDSALYLCASTLLGGGTNEQFFGPGTRLTVL.

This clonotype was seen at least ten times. The CDR3 here is CASSDYGKSSYEQYF. The CDR3 DNA reads TGTGCCAGCAGTGACTACGGTAAAAGCTCCTACGAGCAGTACTTC. The chain uses TRBV25-1 and TRBJ2-7; D is undetermined. Germline lookup yields CDR1 MGHDK and CDR2 SYGVNS. This CDR3 has 15 residues. Between the trimmed V and J ends, which lost 3 bases and 0 bases, there was a span of 12 bases.

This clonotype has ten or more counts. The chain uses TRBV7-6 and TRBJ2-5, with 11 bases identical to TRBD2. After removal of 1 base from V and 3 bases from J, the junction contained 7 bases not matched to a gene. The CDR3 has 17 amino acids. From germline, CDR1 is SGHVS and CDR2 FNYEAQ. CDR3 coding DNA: TGTGCCAGCAGCTTAGGACTACCGGGACTAGCGGAAGAGACCCAGTACTTC. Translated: CASSLGLPGLAEETQYF.

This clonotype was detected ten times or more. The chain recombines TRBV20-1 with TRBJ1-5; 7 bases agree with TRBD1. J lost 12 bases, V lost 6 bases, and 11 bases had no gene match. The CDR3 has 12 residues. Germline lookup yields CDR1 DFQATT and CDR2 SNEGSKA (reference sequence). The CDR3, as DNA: TGCAGTGCACCTACCGACAGGGAAAGCCAGCATTTT. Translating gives CSAPTDRESQHF.

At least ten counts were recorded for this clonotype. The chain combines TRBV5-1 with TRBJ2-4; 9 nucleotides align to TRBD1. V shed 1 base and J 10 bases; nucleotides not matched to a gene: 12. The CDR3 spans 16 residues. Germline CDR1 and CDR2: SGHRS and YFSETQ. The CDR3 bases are TGCGCCAGCAGCTTGATCAACAGGGGGACAGGGACGATTCAGTACTTC. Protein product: CASSLINRGTGTIQYF.

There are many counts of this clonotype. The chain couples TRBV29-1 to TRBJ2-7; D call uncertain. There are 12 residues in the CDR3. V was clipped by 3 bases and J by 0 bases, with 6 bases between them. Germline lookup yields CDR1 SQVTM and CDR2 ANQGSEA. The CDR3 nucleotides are TGCAGCGTTGAGTCGAGCTCCTACGAGCAGTACTTC. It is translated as CSVESSSYEQYF.

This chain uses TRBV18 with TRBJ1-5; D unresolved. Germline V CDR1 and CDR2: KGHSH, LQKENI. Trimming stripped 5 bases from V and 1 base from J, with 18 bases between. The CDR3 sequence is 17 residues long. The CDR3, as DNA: TGTGCCAGCTCAACCCCCCGGGTGAGGAGGAGCAATCAGCCCCAGCATTTT. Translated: CASSTPRVRRSNQPQHF.

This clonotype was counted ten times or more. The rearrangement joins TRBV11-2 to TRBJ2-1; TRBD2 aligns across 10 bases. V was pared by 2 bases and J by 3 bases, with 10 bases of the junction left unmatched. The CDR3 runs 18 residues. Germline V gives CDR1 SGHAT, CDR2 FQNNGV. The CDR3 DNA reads TGTGCCAGCAGCTTATGGTCTAGCGGGGGAGCCCTCTACAATGAGCAGTTCTTC. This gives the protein CASSLWSSGGALYNEQFF.

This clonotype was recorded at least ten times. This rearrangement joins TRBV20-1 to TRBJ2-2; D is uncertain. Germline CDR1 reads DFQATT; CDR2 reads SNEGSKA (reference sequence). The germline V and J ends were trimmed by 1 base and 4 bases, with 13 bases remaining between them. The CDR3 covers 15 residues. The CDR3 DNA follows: TGCAGTGCTAGAGGCGAAGGTTCGAGCACCGGGGAGCTGTTTTTT. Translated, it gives CSARGEGSSTGELFF.

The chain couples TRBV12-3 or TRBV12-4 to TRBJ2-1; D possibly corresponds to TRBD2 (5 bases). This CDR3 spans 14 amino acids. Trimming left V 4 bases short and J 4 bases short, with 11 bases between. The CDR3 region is CASSYRGQYNEQFF. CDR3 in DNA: TGTGCCAGCAGTTACCGGGGTCAATACAATGAGCAGTTCTTC.

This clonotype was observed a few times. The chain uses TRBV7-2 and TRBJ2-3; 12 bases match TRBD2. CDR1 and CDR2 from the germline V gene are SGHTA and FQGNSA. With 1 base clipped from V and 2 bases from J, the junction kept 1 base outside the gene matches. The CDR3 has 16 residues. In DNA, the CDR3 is TGTGCCAGCAGCTTAGGGACTAGCGGGGCCACAGATACGCAGTATTTT. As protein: CASSLGTSGATDTQYF.

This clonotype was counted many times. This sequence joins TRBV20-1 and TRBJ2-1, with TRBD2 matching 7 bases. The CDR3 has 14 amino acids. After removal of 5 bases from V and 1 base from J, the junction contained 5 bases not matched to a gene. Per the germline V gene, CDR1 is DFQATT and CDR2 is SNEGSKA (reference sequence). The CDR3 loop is CSAGGAGSYNEQFF. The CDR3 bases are TGCAGTGCTGGGGGAGCGGGGTCCTACAATGAGCAGTTCTTC.

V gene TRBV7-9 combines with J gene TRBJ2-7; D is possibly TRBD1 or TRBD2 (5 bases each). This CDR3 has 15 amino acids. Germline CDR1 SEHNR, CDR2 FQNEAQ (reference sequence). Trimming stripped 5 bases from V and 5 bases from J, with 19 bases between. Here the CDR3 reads CASSDYGTGDDEQYF. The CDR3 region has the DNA TGTGCCAGCAGCGATTACGGGACGGGTGATGACGAGCAGTACTTC.

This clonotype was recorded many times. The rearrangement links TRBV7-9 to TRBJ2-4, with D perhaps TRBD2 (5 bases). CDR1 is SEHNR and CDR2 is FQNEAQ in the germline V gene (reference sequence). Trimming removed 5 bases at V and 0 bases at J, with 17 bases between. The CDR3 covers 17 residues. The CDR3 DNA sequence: TGTGCCAGCAGCCGGACGCCGGGGTTCGCAGCCAAAAACATTCAGTACTTC. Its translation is CASSRTPGFAAKNIQYF.

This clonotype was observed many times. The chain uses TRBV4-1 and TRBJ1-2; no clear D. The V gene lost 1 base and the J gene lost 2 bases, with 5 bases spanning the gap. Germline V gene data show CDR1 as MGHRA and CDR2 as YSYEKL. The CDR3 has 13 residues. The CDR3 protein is CASSQADNYGYTF. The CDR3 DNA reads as TGCGCCAGCAGCCAAGCGGACAACTATGGCTACACCTTC.

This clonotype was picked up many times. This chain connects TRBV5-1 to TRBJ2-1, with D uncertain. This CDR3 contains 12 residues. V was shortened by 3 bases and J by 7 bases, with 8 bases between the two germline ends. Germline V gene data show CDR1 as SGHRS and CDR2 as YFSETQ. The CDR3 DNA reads TGCGCCAGCAGCTGGACCTCAAATGAGCAGTTCTTC. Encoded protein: CASSWTSNEQFF.

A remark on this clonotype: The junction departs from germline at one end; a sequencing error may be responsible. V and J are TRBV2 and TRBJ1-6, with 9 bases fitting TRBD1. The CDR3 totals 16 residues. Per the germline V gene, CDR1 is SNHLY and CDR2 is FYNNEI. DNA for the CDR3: TGTACCAGCAGTGAAATGTCCGGGACAGGGAACTCACCCCTCCACTTT. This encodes CTSSEMSGTGNSPLHF.

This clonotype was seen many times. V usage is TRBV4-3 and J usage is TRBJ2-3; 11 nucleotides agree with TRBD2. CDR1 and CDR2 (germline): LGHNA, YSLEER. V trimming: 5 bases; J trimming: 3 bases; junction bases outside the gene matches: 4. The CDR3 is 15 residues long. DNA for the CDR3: TGCGCCAGCAGCGAAACTAGCGGGAGTACAGATACGCAGTATTTT. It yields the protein CASSETSGSTDTQYF.

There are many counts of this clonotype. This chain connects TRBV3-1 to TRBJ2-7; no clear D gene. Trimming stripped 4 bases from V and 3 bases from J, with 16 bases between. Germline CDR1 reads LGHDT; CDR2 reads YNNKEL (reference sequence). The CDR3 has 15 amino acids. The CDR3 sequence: CASSPVISDHYEQYF. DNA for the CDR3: TGTGCCAGCAGCCCCGTCATCTCGGACCACTACGAGCAGTACTTC.

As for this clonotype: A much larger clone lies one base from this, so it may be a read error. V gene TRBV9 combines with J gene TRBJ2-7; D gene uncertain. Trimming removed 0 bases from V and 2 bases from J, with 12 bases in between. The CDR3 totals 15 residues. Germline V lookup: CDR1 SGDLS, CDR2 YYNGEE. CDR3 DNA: TGTGCCAGCAGCGTAGATTACAGCAGAGCCTACGAGCAGTACTTC. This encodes CASSVDYSRAYEQYF.

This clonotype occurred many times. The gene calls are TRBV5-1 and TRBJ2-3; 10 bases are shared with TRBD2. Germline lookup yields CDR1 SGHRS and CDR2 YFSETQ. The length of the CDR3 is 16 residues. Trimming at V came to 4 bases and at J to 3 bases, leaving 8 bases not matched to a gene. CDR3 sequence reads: CASSSLAGVGTDTQYF. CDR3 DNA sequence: TGCGCCAGCAGCAGTCTAGCGGGAGTGGGAACAGATACGCAGTATTTT.